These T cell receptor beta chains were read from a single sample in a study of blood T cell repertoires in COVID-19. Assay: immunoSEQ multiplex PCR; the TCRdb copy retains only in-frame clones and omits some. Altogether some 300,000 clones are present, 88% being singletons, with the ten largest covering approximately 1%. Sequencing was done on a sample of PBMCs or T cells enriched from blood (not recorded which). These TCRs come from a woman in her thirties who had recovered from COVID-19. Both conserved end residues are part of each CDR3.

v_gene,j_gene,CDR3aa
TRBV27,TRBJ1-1,CASSPLGQGLGLNTEAFF
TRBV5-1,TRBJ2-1,CASSGQNNNEQFF
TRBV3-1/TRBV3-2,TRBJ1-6,CASSQALGAPRSPLHF
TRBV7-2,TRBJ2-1,CASSLVGARNLGNEQFF
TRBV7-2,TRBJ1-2,CASSLMGARNYGYTF
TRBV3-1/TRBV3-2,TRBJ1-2,CASSQDWTGAYGYTF
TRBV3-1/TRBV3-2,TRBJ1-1,CASSPTGGLTEAFF
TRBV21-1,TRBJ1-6,CASSKNGDRLNSPLHF
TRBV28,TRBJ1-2,CASSSRQGAPNYGYTF
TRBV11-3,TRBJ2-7,CASSSNREPYEQYF
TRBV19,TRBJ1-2,CASSTDSLVGYTF
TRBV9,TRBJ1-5,CASSVGLVGGAQHF
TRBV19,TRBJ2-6,CASSIRQGFSGANVLTF
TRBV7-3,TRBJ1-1,CASSLLADREAFF
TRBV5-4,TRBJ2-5,CASSHELALGRRETQYF
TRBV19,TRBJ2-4,CASRGGGSSINIQYF
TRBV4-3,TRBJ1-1,CASSQDTGNTEAFF
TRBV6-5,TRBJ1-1,CASSSWTGMNTEAFF
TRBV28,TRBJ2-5,CASRGTGEETQYF
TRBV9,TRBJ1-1,CASSVGDRGYTEAFF
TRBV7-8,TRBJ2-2,CASSLGWEHTGELFF
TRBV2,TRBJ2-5,CASSPGEETQYF
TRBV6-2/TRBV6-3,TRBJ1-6,CASSSGQGLYSPLHF
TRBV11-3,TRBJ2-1,CASSQGLLMRNEQFF
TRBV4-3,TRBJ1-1,CASSQGGSEAFF
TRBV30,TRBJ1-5,CAWRLTGGNQPQHF
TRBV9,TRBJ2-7,CASSVDAGGLLYEQYF
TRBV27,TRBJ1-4,CASSSAVGGRVFF
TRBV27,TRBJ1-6,CASSMPPTGGNSPLHF
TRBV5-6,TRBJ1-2,CASSFRDRMNYGYTF
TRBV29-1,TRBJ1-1,CSVEGIELTGQGAEAFF
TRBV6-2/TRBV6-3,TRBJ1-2,CASSYATQGMGYTF
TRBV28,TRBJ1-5,CASSRGLQHF
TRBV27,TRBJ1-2,CASSLRKTGASNGYTF
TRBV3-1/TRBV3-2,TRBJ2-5,CASSQAGAGEETQYF
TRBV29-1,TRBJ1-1,CSVDYGRDTEAFF
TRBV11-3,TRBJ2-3,CASSFPAGGSTDTQYF
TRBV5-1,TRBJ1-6,CASSLAPQGYSPLHF
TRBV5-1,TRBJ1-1,CASSLETSFGGAFF
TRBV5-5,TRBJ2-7,CASSRDVKGYEQYF
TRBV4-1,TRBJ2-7,CASSQELRSGQYF
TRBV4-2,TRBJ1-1,CASSQEIRRADTEAFF
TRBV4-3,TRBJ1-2,CASSQARRQGYYGYTF
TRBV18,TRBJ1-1,CASSPGQVKAFF
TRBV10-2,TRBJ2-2,CAISTSGGTGELFF
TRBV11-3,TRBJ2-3,CASSLGWREGTDTQYF
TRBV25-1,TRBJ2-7,CASSPNTPDNYEQYF
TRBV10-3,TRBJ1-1,CAISPDRDSFEAFF
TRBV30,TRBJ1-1,CAWDRMNTEAFF